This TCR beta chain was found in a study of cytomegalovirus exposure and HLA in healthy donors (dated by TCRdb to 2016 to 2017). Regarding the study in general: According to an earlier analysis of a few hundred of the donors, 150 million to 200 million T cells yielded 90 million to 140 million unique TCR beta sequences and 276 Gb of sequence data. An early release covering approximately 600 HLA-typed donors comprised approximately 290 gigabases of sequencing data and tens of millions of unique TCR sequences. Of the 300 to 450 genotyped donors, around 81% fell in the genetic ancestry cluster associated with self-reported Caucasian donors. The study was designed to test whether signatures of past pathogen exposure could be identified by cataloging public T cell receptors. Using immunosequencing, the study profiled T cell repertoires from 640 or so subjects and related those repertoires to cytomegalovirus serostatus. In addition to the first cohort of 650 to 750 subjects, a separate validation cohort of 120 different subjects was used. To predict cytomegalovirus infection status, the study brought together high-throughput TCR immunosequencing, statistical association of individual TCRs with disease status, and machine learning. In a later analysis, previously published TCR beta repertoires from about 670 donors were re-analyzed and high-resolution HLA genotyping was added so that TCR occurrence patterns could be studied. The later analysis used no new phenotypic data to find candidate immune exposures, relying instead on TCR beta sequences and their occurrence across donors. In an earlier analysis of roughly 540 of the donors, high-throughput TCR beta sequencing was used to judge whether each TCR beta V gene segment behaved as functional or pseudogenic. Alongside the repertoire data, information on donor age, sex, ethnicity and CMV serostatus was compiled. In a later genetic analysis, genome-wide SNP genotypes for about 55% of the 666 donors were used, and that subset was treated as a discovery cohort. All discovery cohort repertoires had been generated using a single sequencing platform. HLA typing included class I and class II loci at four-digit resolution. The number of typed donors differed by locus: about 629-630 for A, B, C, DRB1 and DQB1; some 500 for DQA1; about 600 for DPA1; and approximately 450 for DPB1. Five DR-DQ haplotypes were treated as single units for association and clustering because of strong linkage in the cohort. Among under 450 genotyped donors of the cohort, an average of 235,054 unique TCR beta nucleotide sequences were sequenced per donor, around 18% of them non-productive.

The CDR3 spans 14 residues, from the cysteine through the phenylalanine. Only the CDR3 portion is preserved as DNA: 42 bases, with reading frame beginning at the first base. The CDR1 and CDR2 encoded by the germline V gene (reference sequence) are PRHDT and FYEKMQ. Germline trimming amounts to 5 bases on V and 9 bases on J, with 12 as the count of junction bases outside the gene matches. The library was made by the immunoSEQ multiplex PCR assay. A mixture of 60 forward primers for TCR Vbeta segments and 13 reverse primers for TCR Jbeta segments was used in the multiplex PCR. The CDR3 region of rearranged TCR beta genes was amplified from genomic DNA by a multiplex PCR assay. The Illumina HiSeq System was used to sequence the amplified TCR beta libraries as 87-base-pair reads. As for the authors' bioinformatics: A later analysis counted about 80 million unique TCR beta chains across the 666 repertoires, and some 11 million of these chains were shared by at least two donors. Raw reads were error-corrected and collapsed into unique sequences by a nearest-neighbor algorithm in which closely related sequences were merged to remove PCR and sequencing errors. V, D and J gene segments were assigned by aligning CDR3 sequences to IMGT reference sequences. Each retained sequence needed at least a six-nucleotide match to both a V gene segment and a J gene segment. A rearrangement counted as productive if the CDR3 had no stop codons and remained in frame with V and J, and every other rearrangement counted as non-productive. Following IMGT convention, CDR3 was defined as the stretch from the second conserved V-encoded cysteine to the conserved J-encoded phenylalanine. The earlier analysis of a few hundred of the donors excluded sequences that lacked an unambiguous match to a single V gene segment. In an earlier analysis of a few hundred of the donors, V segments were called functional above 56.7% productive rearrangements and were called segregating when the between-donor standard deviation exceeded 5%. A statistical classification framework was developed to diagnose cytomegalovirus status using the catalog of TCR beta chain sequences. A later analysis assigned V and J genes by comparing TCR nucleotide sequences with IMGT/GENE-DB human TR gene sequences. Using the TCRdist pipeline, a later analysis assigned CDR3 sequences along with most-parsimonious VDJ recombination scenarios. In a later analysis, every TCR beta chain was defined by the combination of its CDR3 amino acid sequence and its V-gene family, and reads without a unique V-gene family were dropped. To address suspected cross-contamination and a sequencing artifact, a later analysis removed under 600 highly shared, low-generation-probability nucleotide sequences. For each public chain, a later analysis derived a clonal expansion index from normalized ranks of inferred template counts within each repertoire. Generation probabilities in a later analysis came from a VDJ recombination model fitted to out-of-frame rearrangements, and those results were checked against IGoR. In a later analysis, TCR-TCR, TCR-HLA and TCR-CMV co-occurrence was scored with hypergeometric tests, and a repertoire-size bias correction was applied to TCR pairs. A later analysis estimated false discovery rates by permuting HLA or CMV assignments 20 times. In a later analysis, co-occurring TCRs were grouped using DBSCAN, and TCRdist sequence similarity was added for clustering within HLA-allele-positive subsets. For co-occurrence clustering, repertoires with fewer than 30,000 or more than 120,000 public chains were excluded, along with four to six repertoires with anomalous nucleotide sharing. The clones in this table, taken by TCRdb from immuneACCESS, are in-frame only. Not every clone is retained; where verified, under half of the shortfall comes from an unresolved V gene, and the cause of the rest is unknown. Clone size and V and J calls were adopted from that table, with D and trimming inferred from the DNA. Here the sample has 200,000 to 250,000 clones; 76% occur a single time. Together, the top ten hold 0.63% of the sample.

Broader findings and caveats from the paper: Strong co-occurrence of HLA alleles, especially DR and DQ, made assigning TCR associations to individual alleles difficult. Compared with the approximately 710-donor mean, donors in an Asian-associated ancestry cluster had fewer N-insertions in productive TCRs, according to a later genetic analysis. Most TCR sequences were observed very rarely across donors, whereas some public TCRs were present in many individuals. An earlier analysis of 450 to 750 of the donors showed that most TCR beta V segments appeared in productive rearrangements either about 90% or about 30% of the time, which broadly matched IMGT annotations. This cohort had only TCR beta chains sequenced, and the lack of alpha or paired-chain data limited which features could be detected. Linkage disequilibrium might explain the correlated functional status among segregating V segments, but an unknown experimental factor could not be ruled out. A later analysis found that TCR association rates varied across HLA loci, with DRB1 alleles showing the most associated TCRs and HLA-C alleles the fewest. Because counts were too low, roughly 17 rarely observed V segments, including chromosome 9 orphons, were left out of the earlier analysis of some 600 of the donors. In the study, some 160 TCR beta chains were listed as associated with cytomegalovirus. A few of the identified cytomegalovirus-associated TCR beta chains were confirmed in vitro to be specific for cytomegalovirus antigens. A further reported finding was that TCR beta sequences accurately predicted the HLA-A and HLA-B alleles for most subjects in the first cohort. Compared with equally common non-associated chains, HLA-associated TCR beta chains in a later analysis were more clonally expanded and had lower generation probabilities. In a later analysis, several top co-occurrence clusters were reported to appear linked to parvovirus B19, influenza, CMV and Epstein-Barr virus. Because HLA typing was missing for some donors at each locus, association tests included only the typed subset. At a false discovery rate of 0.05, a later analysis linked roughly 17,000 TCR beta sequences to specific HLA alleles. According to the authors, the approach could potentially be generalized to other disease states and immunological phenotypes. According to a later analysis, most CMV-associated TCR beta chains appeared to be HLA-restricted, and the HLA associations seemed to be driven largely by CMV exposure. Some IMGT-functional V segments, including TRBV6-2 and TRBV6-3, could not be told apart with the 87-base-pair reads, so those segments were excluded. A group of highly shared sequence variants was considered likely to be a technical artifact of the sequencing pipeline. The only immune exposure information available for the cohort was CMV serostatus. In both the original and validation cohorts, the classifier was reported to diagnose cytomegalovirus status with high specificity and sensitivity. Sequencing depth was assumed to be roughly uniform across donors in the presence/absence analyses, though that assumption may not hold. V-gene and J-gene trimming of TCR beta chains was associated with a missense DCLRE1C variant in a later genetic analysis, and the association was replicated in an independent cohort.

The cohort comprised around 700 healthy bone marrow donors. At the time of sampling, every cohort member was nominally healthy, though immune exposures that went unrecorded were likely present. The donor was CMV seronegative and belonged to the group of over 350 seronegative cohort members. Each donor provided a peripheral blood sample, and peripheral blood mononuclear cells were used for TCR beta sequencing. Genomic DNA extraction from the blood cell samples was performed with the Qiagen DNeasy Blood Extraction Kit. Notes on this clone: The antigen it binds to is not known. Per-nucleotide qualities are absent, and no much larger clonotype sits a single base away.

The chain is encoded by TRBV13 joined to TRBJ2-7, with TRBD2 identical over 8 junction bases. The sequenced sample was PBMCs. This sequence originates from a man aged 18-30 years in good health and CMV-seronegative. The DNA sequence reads TGTGCCAGCAGCCTCCGGACTAGCCCTGGGGCGCAGTACTTC. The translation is CASSLRTSPGAQYF. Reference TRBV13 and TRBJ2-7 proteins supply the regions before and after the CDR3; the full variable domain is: AAGVIQSPRHLIKEKRETATLKCYPIPRHDTVYWYQQGPGQDPQFLISFYEKMQSDKGSIPDRFSAQQFSDYHSELNMSSLELGDSALYFCASSLRTSPGAQYFGPGTRLTVT.